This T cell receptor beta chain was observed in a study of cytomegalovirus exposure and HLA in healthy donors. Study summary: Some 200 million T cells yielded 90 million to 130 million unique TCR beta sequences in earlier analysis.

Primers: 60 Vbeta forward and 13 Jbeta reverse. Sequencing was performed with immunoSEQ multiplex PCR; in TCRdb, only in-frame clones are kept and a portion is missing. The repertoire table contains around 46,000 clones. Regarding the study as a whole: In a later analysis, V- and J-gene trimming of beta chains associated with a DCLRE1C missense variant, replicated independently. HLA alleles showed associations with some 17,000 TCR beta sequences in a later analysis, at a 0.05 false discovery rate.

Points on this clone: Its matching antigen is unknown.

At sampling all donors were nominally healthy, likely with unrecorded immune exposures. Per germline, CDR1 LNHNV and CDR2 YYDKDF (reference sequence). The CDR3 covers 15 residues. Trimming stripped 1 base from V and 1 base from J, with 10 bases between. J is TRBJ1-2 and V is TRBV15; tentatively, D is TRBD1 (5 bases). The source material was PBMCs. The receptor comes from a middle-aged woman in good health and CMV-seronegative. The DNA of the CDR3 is TGTGCCACCAGCAGAGTTCTACAGGATAACTATGGCTACACCTTC. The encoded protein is CATSRVLQDNYGYTF. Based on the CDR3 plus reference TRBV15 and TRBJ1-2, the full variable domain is DAMVIQNPRYQVTQFGKPVTLSCSQTLNHNVMYWYQQKSSQAPKLLFHYYDKDFNNEADTPDNFQSRRPNTSFCFLDIRSPGLGDTAMYLCATSRVLQDNYGYTFGSGTRLTVV.